Shown below are 18 T cell receptor beta chains from a single sample sequenced in a study of T cell responses to AZD1222 COVID-19 vaccine. The protocol was immunoSEQ multiplex PCR, while the TCRdb copy is restricted to in-frame clones and leaves out a portion. The table shows some 150,000 clones, with around 95% occurring only once. Source: peripheral blood, taken on day 0 of AZD1222 vaccination. The receptors were sampled from an adult in good health.

The rearrangement links TRBV7-3 to TRBJ2-3; D not resolved. The V gene lost 4 bases and the J gene lost 8 bases, with 13 bases spanning the gap. The CDR3 length is 13 residues. In germline, CDR1 is SGHTA, CDR2 FQGTGA. CDR3 loop: CASSSSERGTQYF. As DNA, the CDR3 is TGTGCCAGCAGCTCCTCCGAGCGCGGTACGCAGTATTTT.

The genes are TRBV10-2 and TRBJ2-7; 7 bases line up with TRBD2. Germline CDR1 reads WSHSY; CDR2 reads SAAADI. The V segment lost 2 bases and the J segment 6 bases; nucleotides outside the gene matches: 4. The CDR3 extends over 13 amino acids. The CDR3 region is CASSEGLVSEQYV. The CDR3 region has the DNA TGCGCCAGCAGTGAGGGACTAGTATCCGAGCAGTACGTC.

This clone was seen a single time. The rearrangement uses TRBV6-5 and TRBJ1-5; D might be TRBD1 (6 bases). The V end lost 6 bases, the J end lost 4 bases, and 13 bases lay between the germline ends. In germline, CDR1 is MNHEY, CDR2 SVGAGI. This CDR3 contains 14 residues. The CDR3 DNA reads TGTGCCAGCAGGACGGGGGCAAAGAATCAGCCCCAGCATTTT. Residues: CASRTGAKNQPQHF.

The J gene is TRBJ1-5, the V gene TRBV12-1. TRBV12-1 corresponds to a pseudogene. This CDR3 spans 18 amino acids. The CDR3 nucleotides read TGTGCCAGCAGCAACACCGGGAGGTGGGGGGCGAGCAATCAGCCCCAGCATTTT. Its protein product is CASSNTGRWGASNQPQHF.

The rearrangement uses TRBV5-6 and TRBJ1-4; D may be TRBD1 (6 bases). The CDR3 is made up of 17 amino acids. Per the germline V gene, CDR1 is SGHDT and CDR2 is YYEEEE. Trimming took 4 bases from V and 6 from J, leaving 22 bases between them. The CDR3 spells CASSPTTKAGEYEKLFF. The CDR3 nucleotides read TGTGCCAGCAGCCCGACTACGAAGGCAGGGGAGTATGAAAAACTGTTTTTT.

The CDR3 DNA reads TGTGCCAGCAGTTACTCTGGGGGTAATCTCTATGAGCAGTTCTTC. It yields the protein CASSYSGGNLYEQFF. V gene TRBV6-5 combines with J gene TRBJ2-1; D possibly uses TRBD1 or TRBD2 (5 bases each). The CDR3 extends over 15 amino acids. V lost 0 bases and J lost 8, with 14 bases in between. Per germline, CDR1 MNHEY and CDR2 SVGAGI.

The chain combines TRBV27 with TRBJ2-1; 9 nucleotides align to TRBD2. CDR3 length: 18 residues. Per germline, CDR1 MNHEY and CDR2 SMNVEV (reference sequence). The ends lost 5 bases at V and 10 bases at J; junction bases unmatched: 21. CDR3 in amino acids: CASSLQAGGTLGVVEQFF. Written as DNA, the CDR3 is TGTGCCAGCAGTCTCCAGGCGGGGGGGACTCTCGGGGTCGTCGAGCAGTTCTTC.

The chain has TRBV5-1 and TRBJ2-1, with TRBD2 as a possible D gene (5 bases). The germline gives CDR1 SGHRS, CDR2 YFSETQ. V lost 0 bases and J lost 8, with 9 bases in between. The CDR3 is 13 residues long. The CDR3 region is CASSLGPRDEQFF. CDR3 DNA sequence: TGCGCCAGCAGCTTGGGTCCGAGGGATGAGCAGTTCTTC.

The chain is built from TRBV6-2 or TRBV6-3 and TRBJ1-2; D is unresolved. V dropped 5 bases and J dropped 5 bases, with 18 bases sitting between them. CDR1 MNHEY and CDR2 SVGEGT come from the germline V gene. This CDR3 contains 15 residues. The CDR3 is CASSHRGVFTYGYTF. Here the CDR3 DNA reads TGTGCCAGCAGTCACCGCGGGGTTTTCACGTATGGCTACACCTTC.

This clone was recorded once. This chain connects TRBV5-8 to TRBJ1-5; no firm D call. The CDR3 has 17 amino acids. V lost 0 bases and J lost 0, with 13 bases in between. Germline V gene data show CDR1 as SGHTS and CDR2 as YDEGEE. The CDR3 nucleotides read TGTGCCAGCAGCTTGGCCCTCCAGCCTAATAGCAATCAGCCCCAGCATTTT. Its protein is CASSLALQPNSNQPQHF.

The chain has TRBV27 and TRBJ1-3; no reliable D call. V was cut by 7 bases and J by 8 bases, with 18 bases left in between. CDR1 and CDR2 from the germline V gene are MNHEY and SMNVEV (reference sequence). The CDR3 totals 14 residues. The CDR3 nucleotides are TGTGCCAGCAAGCCGTTAGCGACTGGGGACACCATATATTTT. Its translation is CASKPLATGDTIYF.

The chain recombines TRBV28 with TRBJ2-1; TRBD2 is a possible D gene (7 bases). The CDR3 is 15 amino acids. V was cut by 6 bases and J by 9 bases, with 21 bases left in between. CDR1 and CDR2 (germline): MDHEN, SYDVKM. For the CDR3, the DNA is TGTGCCAGCAGGCCCCCGGGGGGCCGGGGCGGTGAGCAGTTCTTC. Protein: CASRPPGGRGGEQFF.

V and J are TRBV9 and TRBJ2-1, with TRBD2 identical over 8 bases. The CDR3 has 15 amino acids. Trimming cost V 2 bases and J 4 bases; bases outside gene matches: 5. Germline V gene lookup returns CDR1 SGDLS and CDR2 YYNGEE. For the CDR3, the DNA is TGTGCCAGCAGCGTCCTCGGGGGGGTTTACAATGAGCAGTTCTTC. Protein: CASSVLGGVYNEQFF.

By share, this clone ranks as medium-sized (0.01 to 0.1%). The chain carries TRBV4-3 and TRBJ2-4; no reliable D call. The CDR3 has 17 residues. V lost 1 base and J 0 bases, leaving 13 bases between the germline ends. Germline CDR1 reads LGHNA; CDR2 reads YSLEER. CDR3 DNA sequence: TGCGCCAGCAGCCAAGGGGTGTTCGCGATAGCCAAAAACATTCAGTACTTC. Translation: CASSQGVFAIAKNIQYF.

This chain uses TRBV30 with TRBJ1-3; no clear D gene. Germline lookup yields CDR1 GTSNPN and CDR2 SVGIG (reference sequence). The CDR3 spans 18 residues. Trimming took off 1 base at V and 3 bases at J, with 22 bases between the two ends. CDR3 residues: CAWSGTLRGLDYGNTIYF. The CDR3 DNA reads TGTGCCTGGAGTGGAACACTCCGCGGGCTCGACTATGGAAACACCATATATTTT.

The chain recombines TRBV6-2 or TRBV6-3 with TRBJ2-1; 16 nucleotides line up with TRBD2. Germline CDR1 MNHEY, CDR2 SVGEGT. The CDR3 covers 17 residues. J gave up 5 bases and V 5 bases, and 6 bases lay outside the gene matches. The CDR3 sequence is CASSTPGLAGGDNEQFF. CDR3 coding DNA: TGTGCCAGCAGTACCCCGGGACTAGCGGGGGGGGACAATGAGCAGTTCTTC.

The chain recombines TRBV7-3 with TRBJ2-1, with D perhaps TRBD1 (6 bases). The CDR3 totals 14 residues. Germline V CDR1 and CDR2: SGHTA, FQGTGA. V lost 5 bases and J lost 7, with 15 bases in between. CDR3 sequence (DNA): TGTGCCAGCAGCCCCAGGGGCTCGGTGAATGAGCAGTTCTTC. Translated, it gives CASSPRGSVNEQFF.

In this sample, this clone turned up a few times. The chain recombines TRBV28 with TRBJ1-2, with a tentative D call TRBD1 (6 bases). Germline CDR1 reads MDHEN; CDR2 reads SYDVKM. The CDR3 extends over 13 amino acids. Trimming removed 7 bases from V and 7 bases from J, with 16 bases in between. The chain's CDR3 is CASTLGGGGGYTF. Written as DNA, the CDR3 is TGTGCCAGCACCTTAGGGGGTGGAGGTGGCTACACCTTC.